These T cell receptor beta chains were read from a single sample in a study of regulatory T cells in long-lasting Graves disease. TCRdb analysed the multiplex PCR reads with MiXCR anew, one entry per CDR3 protein. Of 500,000 or so distinct CDR3 sequences listed, less than 15% were seen once; the top ten hold roughly 15%. This same sample was also part of a study on T cells in Graves' hyperthyroidism and ophthalmopathy.

The sample consisted of peripheral blood mononuclear cells (PBMCs), taken at new diagnosis, from a patient treated with antithyroid drugs. These receptor sequences come from a woman between 50 and 59 years old with Graves disease. Both conserved end residues are part of each CDR3. The D gene is left open where the match is weak. Rows give clone size only sometimes, using once, few, many, or a class for an expanded clone.

v_call	clone_size	d_call	j_call	cdr3_aa	cdr3_nt
TRBV3-1	-	TRBD1	TRBJ2-2	CASSQTGGLGELFF	TGTGCCAGCAGCCAAACAGGGGGCTTAGGGGAGCTGTTTTTT
TRBV2	many	-	TRBJ2-7	CASRQEGISQEQYF	TGTGCCAGCAGGCAGGAGGGAATCAGTCAAGAGCAGTACTTC
TRBV3-1	many	TRBD2	TRBJ2-1	CASSQDLGLAQFF	TGTGCCAGCAGCCAAGATCTAGGACTAGCGCAGTTCTTC
TRBV3-1	-	-	TRBJ1-2	CASSPSDGGYTF	TGTGCCAGCAGCCCGTCGGACGGCGGCTACACCTTC
TRBV28	-	-	TRBJ1-1	CASTSPMYLGTEAFF	TGTGCCAGCACCAGTCCAATGTATTTGGGGACTGAAGCTTTCTTT
TRBV12-3/TRBV12-4	many	-	TRBJ2-1	CASELEGYNEQFF	TGTGCCAGCGAGCTGGAGGGGTACAATGAGCAGTTCTTC
TRBV12-3/TRBV12-4	few	-	TRBJ1-5	CASSLDSLPQHF	TGTGCCAGCAGCCTGGACAGTTTGCCCCAGCATTTT
TRBV27	many	TRBD2	TRBJ2-1	CASSMVRTSGILYNEQFF	TGTGCCAGCAGCATGGTGCGGACTAGCGGGATTCTCTACAATGAGCAGTTCTTC
TRBV7-8	many	TRBD1	TRBJ2-7	CASSLVDRGSEQYF	TGTGCCAGCAGCTTAGTTGACAGGGGCTCCGAGCAGTACTTC
TRBV30	few	-	TRBJ1-5	CAWGRDPGQPQHF	TGTGCCTGGGGCCGGGATCCTGGACAGCCCCAGCATTTT
TRBV28	few	TRBD2	TRBJ2-1	CASSTTSGRPYNEQFF	TGTGCCAGCAGTACTACTAGCGGGAGGCCATACAATGAGCAGTTCTTC
TRBV29-1	-	-	TRBJ2-7	CSVLAGLNEQYF	TGCAGCGTTCTAGCAGGGTTGAACGAGCAGTACTTC
TRBV5-6	many	-	TRBJ2-1	CASSPRMDYNEQFF	TGTGCCAGCAGCCCGCGGATGGATTACAATGAGCAGTTCTTC
TRBV3-1	many	-	TRBJ2-3	CASSQAEVSPRWNTQYF	TGTGCCAGCAGCCAAGCAGAAGTCTCCCCGAGGTGGAATACGCAGTATTTT
TRBV7-9	many	TRBD1	TRBJ1-1	CASSYGQVPMNTEAFF	TGCGCCAGCAGCTACGGACAGGTTCCCATGAACACTGAAGCTTTCTTT
TRBV5-1	many	TRBD2	TRBJ2-5	CASSLVGAGDLETQYF	TGCGCCAGCAGCTTGGTGGGAGCGGGAGATCTAGAGACCCAGTACTTC
TRBV29-1	-	TRBD1	TRBJ1-2	CSVPGQEFYGYTF	TGCAGCGTCCCGGGACAGGAGTTCTATGGCTACACCTTC
TRBV5-8	-	TRBD1	TRBJ1-2	CASSWGTASGYTF	TGTGCCAGCAGCTGGGGGACAGCCTCTGGCTACACCTTC
TRBV7-9	-	-	TRBJ1-2	CASSSSFENYGYTF	TGTGCCAGCAGCTCCAGTTTTGAAAACTATGGCTACACCTTC
TRBV2	-	-	TRBJ2-1	CASSEKSSYNEQFF	TGTGCCAGCAGTGAAAAGAGCTCCTACAATGAGCAGTTCTTC
TRBV5-1	few	TRBD1	TRBJ1-2	CASSRARDRVGYGYTF	TGCGCCAGCAGCCGCGCCCGGGACAGGGTGGGCTATGGCTACACCTTC
TRBV28	many	-	TRBJ2-2	CASSSGTNTGELFF	TGTGCCAGCAGCTCCGGGACCAACACCGGGGAGCTGTTTTTT
TRBV7-9	-	TRBD2	TRBJ2-7	CASSLSGRFYEQYF	TGTGCCAGCAGCTTAAGCGGGAGGTTTTACGAGCAGTACTTC
TRBV6-2/TRBV6-3	-	-	TRBJ2-1	CASSYSGFGSYNEQFF	TGTGCCAGCAGTTATTCGGGATTCGGCTCCTACAATGAGCAGTTCTTC
TRBV9	few	TRBD1	TRBJ2-3	CASSVAGDRGLRTQYF	TGTGCCAGCAGCGTAGCGGGGGACAGGGGGCTGCGTACGCAGTATTTT
TRBV30	-	-	TRBJ1-2	CAWRNTIRGGYTF	TGTGCCTGGAGAAACACCATACGCGGTGGCTACACCTTC
TRBV11-3	many	-	TRBJ2-4	CASSKGSAKNIQYF	TGTGCCAGCAGCAAGGGCTCGGCCAAAAACATTCAGTACTTC
TRBV12-3/TRBV12-4	many	TRBD1	TRBJ1-2	CASSQQGADYGYTF	TGTGCCAGCAGTCAACAGGGGGCGGACTATGGCTACACCTTC
TRBV28	many	-	TRBJ2-2	CASPDSTTGELFF	TGTGCCAGTCCGGACAGTACCACCGGGGAGCTGTTTTTT
TRBV7-9	many	-	TRBJ2-5	CASSSLPGTLKETQYF	TGTGCCAGCAGCTCCCTACCCGGGACATTAAAAGAGACCCAGTACTTC
TRBV18	many	-	TRBJ1-4	CASSIGASEKLFF	TGTGCCAGCTCCATAGGGGCGAGTGAAAAACTGTTTTTT
TRBV6-2/TRBV6-3	-	TRBD2	TRBJ2-7	CASSYSGGSYEQYF	TGTGCCAGCAGTTACTCGGGGGGGTCCTACGAGCAGTACTTC
TRBV5-1	many	-	TRBJ1-5	CASSPVPEQPQHF	TGCGCCAGCAGTCCCGTCCCAGAGCAGCCCCAGCATTTT
TRBV5-1	few	TRBD1	TRBJ2-4	CASSLAGTGTIF	TGCGCCAGCAGCTTGGCCGGGACAGGGACCATTTTC
TRBV20-1	-	-	TRBJ2-1	CSARDRQLGLNEQFF	TGCAGTGCTAGAGACAGACAGCTGGGCCTCAATGAGCAGTTCTTC
TRBV4-1	many	-	TRBJ1-5	CASSESDSDQPQHF	TGCGCCAGCAGCGAAAGTGACAGCGATCAGCCCCAGCATTTT
TRBV27	-	TRBD1	TRBJ2-7	CASSISGTVYEQYF	TGTGCCAGCAGTATCTCCGGGACAGTCTACGAGCAGTACTTC
TRBV7-2	few	TRBD1	TRBJ2-5	CASSRDRTQETQYF	TGTGCCAGCAGCAGGGACAGGACCCAAGAGACCCAGTACTTC
TRBV6-1	many	-	TRBJ1-5	CASSEWWTQGAQPQHF	TGTGCCAGCAGTGAATGGTGGACCCAGGGAGCTCAGCCCCAGCATTTT
TRBV11-3	few	TRBD2	TRBJ2-2	CASRSAGTSDTGELFF	TGTGCCAGCCGATCCGCCGGGACTAGCGACACCGGGGAGCTGTTTTTT
TRBV6-1	many	TRBD2	TRBJ2-5	CASSEDQGMTSGRALETQYF	TGTGCCAGCAGTGAAGATCAGGGAATGACTAGCGGGAGGGCCCTGGAGACCCAGTACTTC
TRBV5-1	many	-	TRBJ2-7	CASSGWDTGTYEQYF	TGCGCCAGCAGCGGATGGGACACCGGAACCTACGAGCAGTACTTC
TRBV2	few	-	TRBJ2-7	CASKGSYYEQYF	TGTGCCAGCAAAGGCAGCTATTACGAGCAGTACTTC
TRBV27	many	TRBD2	TRBJ2-1	CASSPGTSGYNEQFF	TGTGCCAGCAGTCCAGGGACTAGCGGCTACAATGAGCAGTTCTTC
TRBV5-1	few	TRBD1	TRBJ1-6	CASSGGNSPLHF	TGCGCCAGCTCAGGGGGTAATTCACCCCTCCACTTT
TRBV6-1	-	-	TRBJ2-7	CAGSRADSSSYEQYF	TGTGCCGGCAGTCGAGCCGACAGTAGCTCCTACGAGCAGTACTTC
TRBV5-1	few	TRBD1	TRBJ2-6	CASSRDRGISGANVLTF	TGCGCCAGCAGCCGGGACAGGGGGATATCTGGGGCCAACGTCCTGACTTTC
TRBV6-1	many	-	TRBJ2-3	CASRDRRKDTDTQYF	TGTGCCAGCAGAGATAGAAGAAAAGACACAGATACGCAGTATTTT
TRBV7-8	-	-	TRBJ2-1	CASSLRTEQFF	TGTGCCAGCAGCTTACGTACTGAGCAGTTCTTC
TRBV20-1	few	TRBD2	TRBJ2-3	CSAPTTSGSTDTQYF	TGCAGTGCTCCAACGACTAGCGGGAGCACAGATACGCAGTATTTT
TRBV28	many	-	TRBJ2-5	CASSGLRRAGLQETQYF	TGTGCCAGCAGTGGGCTGCGTAGGGCGGGACTCCAAGAGACCCAGTACTTC
TRBV2	-	-	TRBJ2-1	CASSPWHEQFF	TGTGCCAGCAGCCCTTGGCATGAGCAGTTCTTC
TRBV12-3/TRBV12-4	many	-	TRBJ1-6	CASRGGGSPLHF	TGTGCCAGCAGGGGTGGGGGTTCACCCCTCCACTTT